This T cell receptor (beta chain) was retrieved from a study of molecular identifiers for immune sequencing clone quantification. The overall study: The replicates split RNA from roughly 20,000 or 100,000 naive CD8 cells five ways and sequenced four.

This CDR3 is built from 13 residues. CDR1 and CDR2 (germline): MNHNS, SASEGT. TCRdb passed the PCR reads through MiXCR, listing each CDR3 protein once. The sample shows just over 35,000 distinct CDR3 sequences, about a fifth of them seen only once. Concerning this clonotype: Its target is unknown. Possible read error: a much larger clone is one base away.

The naive CD8 libraries originated from between roughly 17,000 and 1,100,000 sorted cells and drew on 10%, 30% or 50% RNA. Sorting recovered naive CD8 T cells on a CD8+CD4-CCR7+CD45RA+ profile. Study-wide findings and caveats: Clones above 20 RNA copies contained over 97% of effector molecules and under 1% of naive molecules.

Source material: naive CD8+ T cells from blood, with Jurkat cell RNA spiked in. The subset is: FACS-sorted CD8+CD4-CCR7+CD45RA+ naive T cells. The chain couples TRBV6-1 to TRBJ2-7; tentatively, D is TRBD2 (7 bases). This sequence originates from a human donor in good health. Some libraries in this study had Jurkat cell RNA spiked in. In DNA form, the CDR3 reads TGTGCCAGCAGTGAAGGCGGGGGCTACGAGCGGTACTTC. This encodes CASSEGGGYERYF.